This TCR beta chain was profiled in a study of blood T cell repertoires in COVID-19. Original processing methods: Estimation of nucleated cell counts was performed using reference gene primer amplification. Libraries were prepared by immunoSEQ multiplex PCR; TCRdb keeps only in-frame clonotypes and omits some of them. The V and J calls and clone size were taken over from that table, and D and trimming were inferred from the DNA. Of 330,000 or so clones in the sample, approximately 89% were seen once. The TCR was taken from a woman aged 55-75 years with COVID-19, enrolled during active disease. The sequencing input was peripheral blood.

The CDR3 nucleotides are TGCGCCAGCAGCCAAGAACTGACAGGGGTGAACACTGAAGCTTTCTTT. Its translation: CASSQELTGVNTEAFF. The V and J genes are TRBV4-1 and TRBJ1-1, with 8 nucleotides matching TRBD1. The germline CDR1 and CDR2 sequences are MGHRA and YSYEKL. V was clipped by 0 bases and J by 0 bases; unmatched bases: 3. CDR3 length: 16 amino acids.